This entry features one T cell receptor (beta chain) sequence. This entry belongs to a study of Ad26.COV2.S vaccination and SARS-CoV-2 variants. Produced via immunoSEQ multiplex PCR; TCRdb's table is partial and in-frame only. The sample lists nearly 400,000 clones, about 88% occurring once. Described treatment: 19 received Ad26.COV2.S at low or high dose, single or two shots; 5 received placebo; per-sample allocation not given. The investigators took samples on day 63 after the first vaccine or placebo injection. The CDR3 runs to 13 residues. Between the trimmed V and J ends, which lost 4 bases and 6 bases, there was a span of 13 bases. Germline V lookup: CDR1 SGHNT, CDR2 YENEEA.

The receptor's source is a person between 18 and 65 years old who received the Ad26.COV2.S COVID-19 vaccine or a placebo. The chain employs TRBV11-3 and TRBJ2-7; maybe TRBD2 (6 bases). Source: peripheral blood, taken in a trial of Ad26.COV2.S vaccine versus placebo. DNA of the CDR3: TGTGCCAGCAGCTCCCGGGGGAGTAGCGAGCAGTACTTC. Its protein is CASSSRGSSEQYF.